These 22 T cell receptor beta chains were all obtained from the same sample, sequenced in a study of blood T cell repertoires in COVID-19. Method: immunoSEQ multiplex PCR; TCRdb's copy keeps in-frame clones and lacks some. The sample yields more than 95,000 clones, around 85% seen once. The sequenced sample was peripheral blood. All receptors come from a man aged 25-45 years with COVID-19, enrolled during active disease.

V usage is TRBV27 and J usage is TRBJ1-2; D uncertain. CDR1 and CDR2 (germline): MNHEY, SMNVEV (reference sequence). The CDR3 consists of 13 residues. The germline V and J ends were trimmed by 3 bases and 7 bases, with 12 bases remaining between them. CDR3 in DNA: TGTGCCAGCAGTTTGGAGGCTTCGGGTGGCTACACCTTC. Translation gives CASSLEASGGYTF.

The V gene is TRBV11-2, the J gene TRBJ1-2; TRBD1 agrees at 7 bases. The CDR3 contains 15 residues. Unmatched junction bases numbered 6, after V lost 2 bases and J lost 3 bases. From germline, CDR1 is SGHAT and CDR2 FQNNGV. CDR3 in amino acids: CASSLIEGADYGYTF. CDR3 coding DNA: TGTGCCAGCAGCTTAATTGAGGGGGCGGACTATGGCTACACCTTC.

V is TRBV18 and J is TRBJ2-3; tentatively, D is TRBD2 (6 bases). CDR1 and CDR2 from the germline V gene are KGHSH and LQKENI. This CDR3 has 16 residues. The ends were cut back, 4 bases at V and 3 bases at J, with 17 bases in the middle. The CDR3 DNA sequence: TGTGCCAGCTCACTGGCTCAGGCGCGGGGAACAGATACGCAGTATTTT. Translating it yields CASSLAQARGTDTQYF.

The rearrangement uses TRBV2 and TRBJ2-5, with TRBD2 matching over 7 bases. Germline V CDR1 and CDR2: SNHLY, FYNNEI. CDR3 size: 14 residues. Trimming cost V 8 bases and J 2 bases; bases outside gene matches: 8. CDR3 DNA sequence: TGTGCCAGCGGGGAGCGGGGTCCTCAAGAGACCCAGTACTTC. Amino acid sequence: CASGERGPQETQYF. Using reference TRBV2 and TRBJ2-5 for the parts outside the CDR3, the full variable domain is EPEVTQTPSHQVTQMGQEVILRCVPISNHLYFYWYRQILGQKVEFLVSFYNNEISEKSEIFDDQFSVERPDGSNFTLKIRSTKLEDSAMYFCASGERGPQETQYFGPGTRLLVL.

This rearrangement joins TRBV28 to TRBJ1-5; 10 nucleotides align to TRBD1. The V gene's germline CDR1 is MDHEN and CDR2 SYDVKM. CDR3 length: 15 amino acids. Trimming cost V 7 bases and J 9 bases; bases outside gene matches: 12. The CDR3 loop reads CASNPPGQGDWPQHF. The CDR3 nucleotides read TGTGCCAGCAACCCCCCAGGACAGGGGGATTGGCCCCAGCATTTT.

This chain links TRBV5-1 with TRBJ2-7; TRBD1 aligns across 9 bases. The CDR3 has 15 residues. Germline CDR1 SGHRS, CDR2 YFSETQ. V was pared by 0 bases and J by 3 bases, with 4 bases of the junction left unmatched. In DNA form, the CDR3 reads TGCGCCAGCAGCTTGGCAGGGGGACAGGGCTACGAGCAGTACTTC. Amino acid sequence: CASSLAGGQGYEQYF.

This chain links TRBV19 with TRBJ1-1; D uncertain. V was cut by 6 bases and J by 6 bases, with 8 bases left in between. This CDR3 is 11 amino acids long. The V gene's germline CDR1 is LNHDA and CDR2 SQIVND (reference sequence). This CDR3 is CASSERAEAFF. The CDR3 DNA reads as TGTGCCAGTAGCGAGCGGGCTGAAGCTTTCTTT.

This chain links TRBV11-3 with TRBJ1-2, with 7 bases matching TRBD1. J lost 7 bases, V lost 5 bases, and 10 bases had no gene match. Germline assignment: CDR1 SGHNT and CDR2 YENEEA. This CDR3 comprises 14 residues. CDR3 sequence reads: CASSRTTGLGGYTF. For the CDR3, the DNA is TGTGCCAGCAGCCGGACGACAGGGTTGGGTGGCTACACCTTC.

The chain links TRBV5-4 to TRBJ2-1; 10 positions agree with TRBD2. The CDR3 is made up of 15 amino acids. The germline gives CDR1 SGHNT, CDR2 YYREEE (reference sequence). V lost 3 bases, J lost 7 bases, and 7 bases stayed unmatched. In nucleotides, the CDR3 is TGTGCCAGCAGCTCTCCTAGCGGGGGTACGAATGAGCAGTTCTTC. It yields the protein CASSSPSGGTNEQFF.

CDR3 in amino acids: CASSPKGGVGTDTQYF. The CDR3 DNA is TGTGCCAGCAGCCCCAAAGGGGGAGTTGGCACAGATACGCAGTATTTT. The gene calls are TRBV7-9 and TRBJ2-3; possible D gene TRBD1, 6 bases. The V and J ends lost 5 bases and 1 base respectively, with 16 bases between them. CDR1 is SEHNR and CDR2 is FQNEAQ in the germline V gene (reference sequence). The CDR3 totals 16 residues. The whole variable domain, remainder taken from reference TRBV7-9 and TRBJ2-3, is DTGVSQNPRHKITKRGQNVTFRCDPISEHNRLYWYRQTLGQGPEFLTYFQNEAQLEKSRLLSDRFSAERPKGSFSTLEIQRTEQGDSAMYLCASSPKGGVGTDTQYFGPGTRLTVL.

This clone was observed a few times. The chain combines TRBV27 with TRBJ2-7; no clear D gene. Germline lookup yields CDR1 MNHEY and CDR2 SMNVEV (reference sequence). Trimming pared 9 bases from V and 1 base from J, leaving 13 bases between. The CDR3 covers 13 residues. CDR3 DNA: TGTGCCAGTTCGAAAACAGTGTCCTACGAGCAGTACTTC. Its translation is CASSKTVSYEQYF.

The gene calls are TRBV4-3 and TRBJ2-1; 8 positions agree with TRBD2. V lost 4 bases to trimming and J lost 0 bases; unmatched junction nucleotides: 11. CDR3 size: 18 residues. Germline V gene lookup returns CDR1 LGHNA and CDR2 YSLEER. CDR3 sequence (DNA): TGCGCCAGCAGCCCCTCCGAAGGCGGGGGGATCTCCTACAATGAGCAGTTCTTC. Translated: CASSPSEGGGISYNEQFF.

This clone was recorded only once. The rearrangement joins TRBV19 to TRBJ2-4; D remains unclear. V gave up 2 bases and J gave up 7 bases, with 3 bases separating them. CDR1 is LNHDA, CDR2 SQIVND, per germline (reference sequence). The CDR3 has 11 residues. DNA of the CDR3: TGTGCCAGTAGTATATCGAACATTCAGTACTTC. Amino acids: CASSISNIQYF.

This sequence joins TRBV9 and TRBJ2-3; 7 nucleotides align to TRBD2. This CDR3 has 19 amino acids. The germline gives CDR1 SGDLS, CDR2 YYNGEE. The ends lost 0 bases at V and 2 bases at J; junction bases unmatched: 15. Here the CDR3 reads CASSVGLGTISHPTDTQYF. The CDR3 DNA reads TGTGCCAGCAGCGTAGGACTAGGGACTATTTCACATCCCACAGATACGCAGTATTTT.

This clone was recorded a few times. V gene TRBV4-3 combines with J gene TRBJ1-4; maybe TRBD1 (5 bases). Germline-derived CDR1 and CDR2 are LGHNA and YSLEER. Trimming took 4 bases from V and 3 from J, leaving 12 bases between them. This CDR3 comprises 15 residues. This CDR3 reads CASSLIQVANEKLFF. CDR3 nucleotides: TGCGCCAGCAGCCTGATACAGGTAGCTAATGAAAAACTGTTTTTT.

The chain is built from TRBV18 and TRBJ1-2; 11 positions match TRBD1. J was trimmed by 4 bases and V by 5 bases; bases with no gene match: 9. The CDR3 extends over 16 amino acids. Germline V CDR1 and CDR2: KGHSH, LQKENI. This CDR3 reads CASSAGQGAISYGYTF. The CDR3 DNA reads TGTGCCAGCTCAGCAGGACAGGGGGCGATAAGCTATGGCTACACCTTC.

The CDR3 here is CASSPTSGPSDTQYF. The CDR3 bases are TGTGCCAGCTCACCGACTAGCGGTCCCTCAGATACGCAGTATTTT. This chain connects TRBV18 to TRBJ2-3, with 9 nucleotides matching TRBD2. The V and J ends lost 3 bases and 4 bases, in that order; junction bases with no gene match: 5. CDR1 and CDR2 (germline): KGHSH, LQKENI. The length of the CDR3 is 15 residues. Full variable domain (missing parts from reference TRBV18 and TRBJ2-3): NAGVMQNPRHLVRRRGQEARLRCSPMKGHSHVYWYRQLPEEGLKFMVYLQKENIIDESGMPKERFSAEFPKEGPSILRIQQVVRGDSAAYFCASSPTSGPSDTQYFGPGTRLTVL.

On this clone itself: Lacking the conserved final phenylalanine or tryptophan, this CDR3 likely reflects a read error. No DNA is shown, since the ends of the CDR3 on it are uncertain; the CDR3 is the one TCRdb lists. V and J are TRBV6-5 and TRBJ1-6; the table's D call, TRBD1, was not checked against the DNA. Germline V gives CDR1 MNHEY, CDR2 SVGAGI. The CDR3 numbers 13 amino acids, ends counted. CDR3 in amino acids: CASSLHPRDRDRG.

The CDR3 loop reads CASSVEAGRDTQYF. CDR3 bases: TGTGCCAGCAGCGTAGAGGCAGGCCGAGATACGCAGTATTTT. The rearrangement uses TRBV9 and TRBJ2-3, with unresolved D. The CDR3 sequence is 14 residues long. V dropped 0 bases and J dropped 5 bases, with 10 bases sitting between them. Germline-derived CDR1 and CDR2 are SGDLS and YYNGEE.

The chain combines TRBV9 with TRBJ1-2; TRBD1 matches 8 bases. Germline V CDR1 and CDR2: SGDLS, YYNGEE. This CDR3 contains 15 residues. J gave up 4 bases and V 0 bases, and 5 bases lay outside the gene matches. The CDR3 is CASSVEPGGGYGYTF. As DNA, the CDR3 is TGTGCCAGCAGCGTAGAACCAGGGGGCGGCTATGGCTACACCTTC. Full variable domain (remainder filled in from reference TRBV9 and TRBJ1-2): DSGVTQTPKHLITATGQRVTLRCSPRSGDLSVYWYQQSLDQGLQFLIQYYNGEERAKGNILERFSAQQFPDLHSELNLSSLELGDSALYFCASSVEPGGGYGYTFGSGTRLTVV.

The chain uses TRBV9 and TRBJ2-5; 9 nucleotides align to TRBD2. The CDR3 contains 16 residues. Germline V gene sequence: CDR1 SGDLS, CDR2 YYNGEE. Trimming at V came to 0 bases and at J to 7 bases, leaving 10 bases not matched to a gene. The CDR3 region has the DNA TGTGCCAGCAGCGTAGAGGTTGCGGGGGGGCGAGGGACCCAGTACTTC. Translation: CASSVEVAGGRGTQYF.

V is TRBV5-4 and J is TRBJ2-4, with 10 bases aligning to TRBD2. CDR1 is SGHNT and CDR2 is YYREEE in the germline V gene (reference sequence). CDR3 length: 17 amino acids. Unmatched junction bases numbered 11, after V lost 0 bases and J lost 8 bases. The CDR3 loop reads CASSLGPSGSRGDIQYF. CDR3 DNA sequence: TGTGCCAGCAGCTTGGGGCCTAGCGGGAGTCGGGGGGACATTCAGTACTTC.